Detailed here is one T cell receptor beta chain. No antigen is known for it. At one boundary the junction diverges from the germline segment, which might be a read error. This record belongs to a study of blood T cells in healthy people across ages. Primed by a sample-barcoded 5' primer and a J-beta primer mix, a second PCR proceeded for about 6 to 12 cycles. Tags on each cDNA molecule came from a template-switch adaptor with 12 random nucleotides. From the 5' RACE reads, TCRdb called clonotypes with MiXCR, one entry per CDR3 protein. The data hold 850,000 to 1,100,000 distinct CDR3 sequences, with less than 45% observed a single time. Donors were systemically healthy Caucasian individuals from Russia aged 6 to 90 years. Notes on the study in general: Estimates based on one million T cells were treated as lower bounds.

The CDR3 has 17 residues. From germline, CDR1 is SGHRS and CDR2 YFSETQ. The receptor comes from a young man in good health. The sequencing input was blood. V usage is TRBV5-1 and J usage is TRBJ2-2; the match to TRBD2 covers 10 bases. Here the CDR3 reads CASSLVATSGTTGELFF. CDR3 DNA sequence: TGCGCCAGCAGCTTGGTAGCAACTAGCGGGACCACCGGGGAGTTGTTTTTT.